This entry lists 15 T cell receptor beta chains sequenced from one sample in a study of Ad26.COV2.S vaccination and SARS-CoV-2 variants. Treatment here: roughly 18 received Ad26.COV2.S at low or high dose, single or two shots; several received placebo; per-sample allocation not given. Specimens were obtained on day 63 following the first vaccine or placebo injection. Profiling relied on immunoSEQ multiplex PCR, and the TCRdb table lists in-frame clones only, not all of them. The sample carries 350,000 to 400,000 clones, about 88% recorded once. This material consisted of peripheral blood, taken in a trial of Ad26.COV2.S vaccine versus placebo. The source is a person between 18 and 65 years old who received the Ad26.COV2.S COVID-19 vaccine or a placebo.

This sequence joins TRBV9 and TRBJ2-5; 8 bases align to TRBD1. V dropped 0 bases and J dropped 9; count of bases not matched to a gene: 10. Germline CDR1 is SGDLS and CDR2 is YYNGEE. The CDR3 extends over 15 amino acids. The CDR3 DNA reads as TGTGCCAGCAGCGTAGGATCCTCGGACAGGGTGGCCCAGTACTTC. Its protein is CASSVGSSDRVAQYF.

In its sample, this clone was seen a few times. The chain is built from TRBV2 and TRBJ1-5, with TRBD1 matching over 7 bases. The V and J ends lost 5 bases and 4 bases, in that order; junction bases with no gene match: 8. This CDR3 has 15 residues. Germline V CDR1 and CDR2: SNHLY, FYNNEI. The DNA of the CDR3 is TGTGCCAGCAGTCGGACAGGCACTACAAATCAGCCCCAGCATTTT. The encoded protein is CASSRTGTTNQPQHF.

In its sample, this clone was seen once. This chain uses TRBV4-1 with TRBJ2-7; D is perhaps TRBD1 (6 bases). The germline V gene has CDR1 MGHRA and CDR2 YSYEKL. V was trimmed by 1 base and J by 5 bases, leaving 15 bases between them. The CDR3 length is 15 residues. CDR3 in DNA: TGCGCCAGCAGCCAAGTGGTCGGTTACAGGGACGAGCAGTACTTC. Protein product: CASSQVVGYRDEQYF.

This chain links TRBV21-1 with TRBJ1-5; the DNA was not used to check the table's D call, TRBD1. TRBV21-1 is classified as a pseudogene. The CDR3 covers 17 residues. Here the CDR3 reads CASSKVLRPGVGQPQHF. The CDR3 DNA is TGTGCCAGCAGCAAAGTTCTCCGGCCAGGGGTCGGGCAGCCCCAGCATTTT.

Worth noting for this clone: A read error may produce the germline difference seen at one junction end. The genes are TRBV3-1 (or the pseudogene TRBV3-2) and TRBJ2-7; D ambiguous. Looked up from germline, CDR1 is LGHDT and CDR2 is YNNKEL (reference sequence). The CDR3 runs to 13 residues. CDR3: CASSQGKRSPLDF. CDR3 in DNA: TGTGCCAGCAGCCAAGGAAAAAGATCCCCGTTAGACTTC.

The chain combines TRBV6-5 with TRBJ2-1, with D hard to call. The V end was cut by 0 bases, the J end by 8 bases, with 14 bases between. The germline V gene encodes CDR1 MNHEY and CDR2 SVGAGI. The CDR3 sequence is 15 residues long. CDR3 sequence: CASSYSTHGRDEQFF. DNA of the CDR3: TGTGCCAGCAGTTACTCGACCCACGGTCGTGATGAGCAGTTCTTC.

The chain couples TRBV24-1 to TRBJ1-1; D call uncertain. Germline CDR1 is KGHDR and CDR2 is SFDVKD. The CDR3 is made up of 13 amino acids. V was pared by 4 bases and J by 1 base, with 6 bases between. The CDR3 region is CATSEAGNTEAFF. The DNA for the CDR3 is TGTGCCACCAGTGAGGCAGGGAACACTGAAGCTTTCTTT.

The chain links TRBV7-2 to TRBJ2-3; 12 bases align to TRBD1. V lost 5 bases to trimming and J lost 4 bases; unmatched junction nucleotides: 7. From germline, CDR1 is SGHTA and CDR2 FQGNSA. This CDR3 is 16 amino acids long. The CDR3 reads CASSLQGTGGPDTQYF. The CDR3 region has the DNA TGTGCCAGCAGCCTGCAGGGGACAGGGGGCCCAGATACGCAGTATTTT.

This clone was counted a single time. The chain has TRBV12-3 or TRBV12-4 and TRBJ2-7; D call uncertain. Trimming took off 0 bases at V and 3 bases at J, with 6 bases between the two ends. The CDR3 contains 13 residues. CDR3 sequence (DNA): TGTGCCAGCAGTTTAGCCAGGCTCTACGAGCAGTACTTC. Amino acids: CASSLARLYEQYF.

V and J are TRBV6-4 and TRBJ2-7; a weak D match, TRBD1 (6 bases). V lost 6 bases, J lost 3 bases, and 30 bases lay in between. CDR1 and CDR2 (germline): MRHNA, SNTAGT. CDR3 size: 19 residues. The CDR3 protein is CASSLPDRLPIYEDYEQYF. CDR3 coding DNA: TGTGCCAGCAGCCTGCCCGACAGGTTACCTATTTATGAAGACTACGAGCAGTACTTC.

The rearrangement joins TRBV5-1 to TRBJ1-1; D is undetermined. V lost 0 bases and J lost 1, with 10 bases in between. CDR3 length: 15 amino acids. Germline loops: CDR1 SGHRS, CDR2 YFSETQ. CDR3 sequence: CASSLGSPQNTEAFF. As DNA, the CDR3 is TGCGCCAGCAGCTTGGGATCCCCACAGAACACTGAAGCTTTCTTT.

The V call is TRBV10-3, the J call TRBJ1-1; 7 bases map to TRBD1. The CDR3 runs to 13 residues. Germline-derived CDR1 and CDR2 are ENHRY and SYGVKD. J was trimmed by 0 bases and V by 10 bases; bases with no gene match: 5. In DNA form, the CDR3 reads TGTGCCAATAAGGGACAGATGAACACTGAAGCTTTCTTT. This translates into CANKGQMNTEAFF.

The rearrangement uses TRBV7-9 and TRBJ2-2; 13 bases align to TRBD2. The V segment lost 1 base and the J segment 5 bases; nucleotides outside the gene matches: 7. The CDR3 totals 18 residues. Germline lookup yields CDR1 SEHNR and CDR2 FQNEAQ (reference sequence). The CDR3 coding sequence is TGTGCCAGCAGCTTAGGACTAGCGGGGGGCCTTCGGACCGGGGAGCTGTTTTTT. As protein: CASSLGLAGGLRTGELFF.

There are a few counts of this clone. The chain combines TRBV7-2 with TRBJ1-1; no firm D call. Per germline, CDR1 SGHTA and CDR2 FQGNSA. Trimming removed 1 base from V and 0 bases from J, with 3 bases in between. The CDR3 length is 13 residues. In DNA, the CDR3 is TGTGCCAGCAGCTTAGATATGAACACTGAAGCTTTCTTT. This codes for CASSLDMNTEAFF.

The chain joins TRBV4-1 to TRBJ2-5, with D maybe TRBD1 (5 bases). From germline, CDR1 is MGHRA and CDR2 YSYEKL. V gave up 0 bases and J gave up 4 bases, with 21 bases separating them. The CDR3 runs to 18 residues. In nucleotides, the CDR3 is TGCGCCAGCAGCCAAGAAAGTGGGGCTGGCCAGGCCCTAGAGACCCAGTACTTC. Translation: CASSQESGAGQALETQYF.